This T cell receptor (beta chain) was profiled in a study of spatial heterogeneity in lung cancer. The overall study: TCR transcript abundance in tumor regions was strongly correlated with the T cell module score obtained from matched bulk RNA-seq.

Specified time point: sample taken at primary tumor resection. By sample share, this clonotype is medium-sized. Its antigen is not known. TCRdb used MiXCR to reprocess the 5' RACE reads, holding one entry per CDR3 protein. The sample shows 7,000 to 8,000 distinct CDR3 sequences, approximately 7% of them seen only once. The V end lost 0 bases, the J end lost 5 bases, and 13 bases lay between the germline ends. The germline gives CDR1 SGHTA, CDR2 FQGNSA. This CDR3 contains 15 residues. Study findings and constraints: Coverage estimated for tumor T cells reached 6% to 9% for alpha chains and roughly 13% for beta chains. Expanded alpha and beta TCR counts within tumors tracked tumor mutation counts.

The chain uses TRBV7-2 and TRBJ2-5; no firm D call. The sequence came from a male donor with early-stage non-small cell lung cancer. Source: lung tumor tissue, taken at surgery. CDR3 sequence reads: CASSLAVGVGETQYF. The CDR3 DNA follows: TGTGCCAGCAGCTTAGCGGTCGGAGTCGGGGAGACCCAGTACTTC.